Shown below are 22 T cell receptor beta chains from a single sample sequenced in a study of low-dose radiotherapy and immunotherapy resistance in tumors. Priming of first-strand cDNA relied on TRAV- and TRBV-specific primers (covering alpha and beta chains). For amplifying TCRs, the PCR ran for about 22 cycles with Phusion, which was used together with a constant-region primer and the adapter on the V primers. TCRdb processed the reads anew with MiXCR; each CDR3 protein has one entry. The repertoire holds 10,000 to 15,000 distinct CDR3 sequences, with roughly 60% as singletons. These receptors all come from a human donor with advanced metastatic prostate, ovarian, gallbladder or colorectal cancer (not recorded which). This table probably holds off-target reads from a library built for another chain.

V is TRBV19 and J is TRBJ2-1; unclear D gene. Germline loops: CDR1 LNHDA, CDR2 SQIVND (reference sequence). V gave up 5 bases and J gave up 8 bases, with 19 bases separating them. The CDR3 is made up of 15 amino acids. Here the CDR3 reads CASSSQNVGGDEQFF. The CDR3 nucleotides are TGTGCCAGTAGTTCTCAAAACGTGGGCGGAGATGAGCAGTTCTTC.

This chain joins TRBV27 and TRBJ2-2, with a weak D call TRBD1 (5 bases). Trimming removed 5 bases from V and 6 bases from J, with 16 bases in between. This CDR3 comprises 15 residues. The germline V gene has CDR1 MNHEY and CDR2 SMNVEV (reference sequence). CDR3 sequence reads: CASSHASTESGELFF. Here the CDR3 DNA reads TGTGCCAGCAGTCACGCCTCGACAGAGTCCGGGGAGCTGTTTTTT.

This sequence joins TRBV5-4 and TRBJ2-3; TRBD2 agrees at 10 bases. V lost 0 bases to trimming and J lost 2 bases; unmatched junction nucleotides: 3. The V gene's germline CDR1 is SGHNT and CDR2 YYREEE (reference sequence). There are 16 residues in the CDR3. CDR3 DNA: TGTGCCAGCAGCTTGGGTAGCGGGGGGACCACAGATACGCAGTATTTT. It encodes CASSLGSGGTTDTQYF.

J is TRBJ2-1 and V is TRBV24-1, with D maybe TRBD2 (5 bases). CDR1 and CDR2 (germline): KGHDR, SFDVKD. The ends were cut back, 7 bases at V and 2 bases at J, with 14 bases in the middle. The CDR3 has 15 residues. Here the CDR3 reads CATRGRGETYNEQFF. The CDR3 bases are TGTGCCACCAGGGGCCGGGGAGAGACCTACAATGAGCAGTTCTTC.

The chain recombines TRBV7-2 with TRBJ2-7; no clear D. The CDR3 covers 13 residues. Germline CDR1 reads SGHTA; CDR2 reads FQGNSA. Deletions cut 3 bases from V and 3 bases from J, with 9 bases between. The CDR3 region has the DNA TGTGCCAGCAGCTTTTTCGCCGTCTACGAGCAGTACTTC. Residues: CASSFFAVYEQYF.

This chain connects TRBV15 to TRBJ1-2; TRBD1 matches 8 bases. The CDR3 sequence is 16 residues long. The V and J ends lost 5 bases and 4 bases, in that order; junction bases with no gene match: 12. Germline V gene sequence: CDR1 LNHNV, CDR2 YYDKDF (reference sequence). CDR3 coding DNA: TGTGCCACCAGCGATCCGAGGACAGGGCGAACCTATGGCTACACCTTC. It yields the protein CATSDPRTGRTYGYTF.

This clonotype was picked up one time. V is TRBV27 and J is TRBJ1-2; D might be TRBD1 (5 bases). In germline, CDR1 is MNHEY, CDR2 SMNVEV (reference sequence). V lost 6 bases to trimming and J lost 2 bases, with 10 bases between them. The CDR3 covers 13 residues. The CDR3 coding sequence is TGTGCCAGCAGCGGGGCCGACAACTATGGCTACACCTTC. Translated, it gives CASSGADNYGYTF.

The CDR3 reads CASSQEGVGYTF. The CDR3 coding sequence is TGCGCCAGCAGCCAAGAAGGGGTTGGCTACACCTTC. The chain is built from TRBV4-1 and TRBJ1-2, with D tentatively TRBD1 (5 bases). The CDR3 runs 12 residues. Germline CDR1 is MGHRA and CDR2 is YSYEKL. Trimming left V 0 bases short and J 7 bases short, with 6 bases between.

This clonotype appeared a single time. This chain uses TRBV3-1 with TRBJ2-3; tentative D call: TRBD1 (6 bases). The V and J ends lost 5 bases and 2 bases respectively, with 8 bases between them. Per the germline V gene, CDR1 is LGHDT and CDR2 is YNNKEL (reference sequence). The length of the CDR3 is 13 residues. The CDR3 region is CASSWGLTDTQYF. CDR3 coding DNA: TGTGCCAGCAGCTGGGGGCTCACAGATACGCAGTATTTT.

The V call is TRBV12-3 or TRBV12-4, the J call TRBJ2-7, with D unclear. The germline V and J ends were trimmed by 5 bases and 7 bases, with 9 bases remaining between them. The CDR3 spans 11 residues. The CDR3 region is CASSPGEEQYF. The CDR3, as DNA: TGTGCCAGCAGTCCAGGAGAGGAGCAGTACTTC.

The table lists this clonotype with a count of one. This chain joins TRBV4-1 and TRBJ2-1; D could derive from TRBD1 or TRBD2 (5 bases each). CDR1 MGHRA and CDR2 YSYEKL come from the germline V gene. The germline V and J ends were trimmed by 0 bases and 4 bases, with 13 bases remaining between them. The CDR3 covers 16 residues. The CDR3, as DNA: TGCGCCAGCAGCCAAGACGTCAGGGACCCATACAATGAGCAGTTCTTC. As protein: CASSQDVRDPYNEQFF.

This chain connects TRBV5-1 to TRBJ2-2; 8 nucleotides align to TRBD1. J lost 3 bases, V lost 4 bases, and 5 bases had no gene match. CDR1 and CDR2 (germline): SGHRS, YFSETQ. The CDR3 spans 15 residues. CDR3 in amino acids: CASSTRQGYTGELFF. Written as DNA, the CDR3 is TGCGCCAGCAGCACTAGACAGGGGTACACCGGGGAGCTGTTTTTT.

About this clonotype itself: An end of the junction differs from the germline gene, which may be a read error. DNA of the CDR3: TGCTCCAGCAGAATCAACACAGATACGCAGTATTTT. It specifies CSSRINTDTQYF. V is TRBV5-1 and J is TRBJ2-3; D is ambiguous. Germline CDR1 is SGHRS and CDR2 is YFSETQ. The length of the CDR3 is 12 residues.

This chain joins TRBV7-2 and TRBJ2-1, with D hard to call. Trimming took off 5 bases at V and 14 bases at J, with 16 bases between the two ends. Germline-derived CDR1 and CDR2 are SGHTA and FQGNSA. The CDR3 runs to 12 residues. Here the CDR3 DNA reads TGTGCCAGCAGCCTCCCGGCTCAAACGGAGTTCTTC. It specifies CASSLPAQTEFF.

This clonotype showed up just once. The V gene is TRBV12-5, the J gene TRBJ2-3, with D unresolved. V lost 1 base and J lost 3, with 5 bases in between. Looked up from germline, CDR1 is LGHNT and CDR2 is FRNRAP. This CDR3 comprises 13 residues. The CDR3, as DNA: TGTGCTAGTGGTTTGGGCGGTACAGATACGCAGTATTTT. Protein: CASGLGGTDTQYF.

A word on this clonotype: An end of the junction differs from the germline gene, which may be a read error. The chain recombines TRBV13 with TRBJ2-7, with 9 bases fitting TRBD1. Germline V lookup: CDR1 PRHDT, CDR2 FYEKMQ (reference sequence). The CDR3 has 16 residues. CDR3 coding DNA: TGTGCCAGCAGCCCCGACCGGGACAGGGCCTCCCACGAGCAGTACTTC. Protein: CASSPDRDRASHEQYF.

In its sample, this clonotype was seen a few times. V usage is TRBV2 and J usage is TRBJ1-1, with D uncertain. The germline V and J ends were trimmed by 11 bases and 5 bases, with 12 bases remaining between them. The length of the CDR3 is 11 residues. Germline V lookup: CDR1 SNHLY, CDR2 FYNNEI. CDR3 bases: TGTGCCTCCCGGCGGGGAACTGAAGCTTTCTTT. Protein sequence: CASRRGTEAFF.

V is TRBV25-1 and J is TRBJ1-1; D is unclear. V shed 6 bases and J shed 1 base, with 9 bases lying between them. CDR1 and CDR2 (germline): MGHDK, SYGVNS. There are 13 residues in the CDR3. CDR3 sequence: CASRVSRNTEAFF. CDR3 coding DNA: TGTGCCAGCAGGGTGTCAAGGAACACTGAAGCTTTCTTT.

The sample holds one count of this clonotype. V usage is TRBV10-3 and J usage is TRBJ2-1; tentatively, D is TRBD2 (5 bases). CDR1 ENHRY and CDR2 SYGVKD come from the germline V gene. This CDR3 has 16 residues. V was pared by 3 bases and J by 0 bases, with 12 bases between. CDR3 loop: CAISDGAARSYNEQFF. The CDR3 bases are TGTGCCATCAGTGATGGAGCGGCTCGCTCCTACAATGAGCAGTTCTTC.

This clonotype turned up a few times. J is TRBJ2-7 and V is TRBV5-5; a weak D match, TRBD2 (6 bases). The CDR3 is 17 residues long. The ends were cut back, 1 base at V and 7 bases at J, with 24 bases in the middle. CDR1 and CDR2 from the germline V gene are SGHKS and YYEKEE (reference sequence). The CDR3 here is CASSLQGGGTQVLEQYF. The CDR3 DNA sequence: TGTGCCAGCAGCTTGCAGGGAGGAGGGACCCAGGTTCTGGAGCAGTACTTC.

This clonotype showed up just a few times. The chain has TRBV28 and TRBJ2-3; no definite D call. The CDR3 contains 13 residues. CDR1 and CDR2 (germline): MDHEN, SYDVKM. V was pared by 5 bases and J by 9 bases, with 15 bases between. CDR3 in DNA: TGTGCCAGCAGTCCCCCCGGCACCCGGACGCAGTATTTT. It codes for CASSPPGTRTQYF.

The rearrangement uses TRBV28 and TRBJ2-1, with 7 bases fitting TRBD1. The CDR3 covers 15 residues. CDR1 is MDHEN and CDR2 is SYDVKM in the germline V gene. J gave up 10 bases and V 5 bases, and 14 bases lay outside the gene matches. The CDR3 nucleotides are TGTGCCAGCAGTCAAGACAGGGTACAGGACAGGGAGCAGTTCTTC. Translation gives CASSQDRVQDREQFF. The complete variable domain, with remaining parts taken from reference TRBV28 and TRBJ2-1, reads DVKVTQSSRYLVKRTGEKVFLECVQDMDHENMFWYRQDPGLGLRLIYFSYDVKMKEKGDIPEGYSVSREKKERFSLILESASTNQTSMYLCASSQDRVQDREQFFGPGTRLTVL.